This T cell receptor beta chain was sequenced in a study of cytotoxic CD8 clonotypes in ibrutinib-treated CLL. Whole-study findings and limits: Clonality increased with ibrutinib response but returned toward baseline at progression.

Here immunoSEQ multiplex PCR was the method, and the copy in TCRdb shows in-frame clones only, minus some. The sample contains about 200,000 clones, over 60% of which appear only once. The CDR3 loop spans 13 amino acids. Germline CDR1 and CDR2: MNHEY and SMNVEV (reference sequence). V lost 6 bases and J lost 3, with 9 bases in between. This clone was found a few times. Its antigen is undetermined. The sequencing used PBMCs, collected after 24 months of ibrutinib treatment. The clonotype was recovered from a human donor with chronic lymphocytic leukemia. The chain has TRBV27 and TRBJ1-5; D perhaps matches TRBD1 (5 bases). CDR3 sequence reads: CASSPGFNQPQHF. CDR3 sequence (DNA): TGTGCCAGCAGCCCAGGGTTCAATCAGCCCCAGCATTTT.